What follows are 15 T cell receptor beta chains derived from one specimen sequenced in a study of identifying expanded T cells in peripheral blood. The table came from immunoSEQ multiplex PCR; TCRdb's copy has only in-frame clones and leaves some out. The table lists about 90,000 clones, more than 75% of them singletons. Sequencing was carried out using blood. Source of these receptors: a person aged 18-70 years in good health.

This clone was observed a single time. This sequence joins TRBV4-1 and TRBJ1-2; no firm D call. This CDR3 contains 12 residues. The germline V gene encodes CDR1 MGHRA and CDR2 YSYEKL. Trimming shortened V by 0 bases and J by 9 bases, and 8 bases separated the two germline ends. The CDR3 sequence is CASSQDLKSYTF. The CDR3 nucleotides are TGCGCCAGCAGCCAAGATCTAAAGAGCTACACCTTC.

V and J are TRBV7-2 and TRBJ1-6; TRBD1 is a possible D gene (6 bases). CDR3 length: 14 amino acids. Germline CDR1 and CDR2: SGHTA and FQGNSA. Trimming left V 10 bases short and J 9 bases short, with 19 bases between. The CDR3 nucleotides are TGTGCCACCTTCGACAGGCGTTCCGGTTCACCCCTCCACTTT. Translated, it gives CATFDRRSGSPLHF. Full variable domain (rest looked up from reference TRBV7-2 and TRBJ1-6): GAGVSQSPSNKVTEKGKDVELRCDPISGHTALYWYRQSLGQGLEFLIYFQGNSAPDKSGLPSDRFSAERTGGSVSTLTIQRTQQEDSAVYLCATFDRRSGSPLHFGNGTRLTVT.

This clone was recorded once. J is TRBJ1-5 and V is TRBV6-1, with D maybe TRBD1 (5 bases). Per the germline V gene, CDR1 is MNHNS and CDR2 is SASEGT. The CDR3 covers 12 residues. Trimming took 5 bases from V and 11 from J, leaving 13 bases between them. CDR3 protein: CASSPGLQAQHF. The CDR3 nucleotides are TGTGCCAGCAGTCCTGGATTACAGGCCCAGCATTTT.

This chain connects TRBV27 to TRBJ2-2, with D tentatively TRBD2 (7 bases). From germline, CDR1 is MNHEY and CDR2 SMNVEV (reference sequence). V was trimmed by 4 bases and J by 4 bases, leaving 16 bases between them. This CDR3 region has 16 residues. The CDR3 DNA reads TGTGCCAGCAGTTCTCCGCGGGGGCGAGCCACCGGGGAGCTGTTTTTT. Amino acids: CASSSPRGRATGELFF.

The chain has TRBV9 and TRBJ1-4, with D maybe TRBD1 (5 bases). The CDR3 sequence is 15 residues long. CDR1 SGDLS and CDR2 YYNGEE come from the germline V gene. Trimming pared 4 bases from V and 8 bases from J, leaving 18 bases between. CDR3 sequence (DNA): TGTGCCAGCAGCCCTGAGGGCAGGGAAAGGGAAAAACTGTTTTTT. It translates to CASSPEGREREKLFF.

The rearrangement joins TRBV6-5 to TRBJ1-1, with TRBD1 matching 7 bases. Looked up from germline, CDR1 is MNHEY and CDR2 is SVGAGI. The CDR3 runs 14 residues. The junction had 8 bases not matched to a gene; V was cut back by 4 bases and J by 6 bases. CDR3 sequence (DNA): TGTGCCAGCAGTTCACACACAGGGGTGGCTGAAGCTTTCTTT. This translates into CASSSHTGVAEAFF.

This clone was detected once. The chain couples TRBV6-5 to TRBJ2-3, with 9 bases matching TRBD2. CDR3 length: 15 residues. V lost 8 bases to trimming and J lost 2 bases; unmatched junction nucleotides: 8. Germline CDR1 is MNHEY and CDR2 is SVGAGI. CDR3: CASSGTSSSTDTQYF. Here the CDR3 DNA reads TGTGCCAGCTCAGGGACTAGCAGTTCCACAGATACGCAGTATTTT.

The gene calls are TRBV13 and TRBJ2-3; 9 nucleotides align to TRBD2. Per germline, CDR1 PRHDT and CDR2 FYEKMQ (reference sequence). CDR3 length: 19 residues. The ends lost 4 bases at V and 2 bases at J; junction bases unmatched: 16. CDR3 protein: CASSSKRGWLAGLTDTQYF. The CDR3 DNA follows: TGTGCCAGCAGCTCCAAACGGGGGTGGCTAGCGGGGCTCACAGATACGCAGTATTTT.

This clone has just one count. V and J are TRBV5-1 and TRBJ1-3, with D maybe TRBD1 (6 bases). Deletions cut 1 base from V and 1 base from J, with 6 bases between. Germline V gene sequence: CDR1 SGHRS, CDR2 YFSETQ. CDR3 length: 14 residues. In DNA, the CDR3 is TGCGCCAGCAGCTTGAGGGGGTCTGGAAACACCATATATTTT. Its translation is CASSLRGSGNTIYF.

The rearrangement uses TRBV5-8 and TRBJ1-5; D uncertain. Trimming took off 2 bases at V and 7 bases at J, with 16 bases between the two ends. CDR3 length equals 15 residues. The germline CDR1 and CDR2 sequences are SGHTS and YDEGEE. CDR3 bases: TGTGCCAGCAGCTTTTCGTGGGGTAGCGTCCAGCCCCAGCATTTT. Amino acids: CASSFSWGSVQPQHF.

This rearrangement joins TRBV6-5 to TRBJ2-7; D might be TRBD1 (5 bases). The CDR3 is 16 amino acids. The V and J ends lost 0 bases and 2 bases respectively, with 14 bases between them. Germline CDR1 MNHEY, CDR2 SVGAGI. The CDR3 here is CASSYSKGAVTYEQYF. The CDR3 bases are TGTGCCAGCAGTTACTCGAAAGGGGCAGTTACCTACGAGCAGTACTTC.

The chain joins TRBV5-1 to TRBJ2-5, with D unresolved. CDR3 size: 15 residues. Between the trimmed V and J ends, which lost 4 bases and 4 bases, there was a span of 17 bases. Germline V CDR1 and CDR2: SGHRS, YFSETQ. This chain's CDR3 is CASSPGSQLAETQYF. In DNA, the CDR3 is TGCGCCAGCAGCCCCGGGTCCCAATTGGCAGAGACCCAGTACTTC. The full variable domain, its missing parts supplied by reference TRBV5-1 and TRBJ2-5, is KAGVTQTPRYLIKTRGQQVTLSCSPISGHRSVSWYQQTPGQGLQFLFEYFSETQRNKGNFPGRFSGRQFSNSRSEMNVSTLELGDSALYLCASSPGSQLAETQYFGPGTRLLVL.

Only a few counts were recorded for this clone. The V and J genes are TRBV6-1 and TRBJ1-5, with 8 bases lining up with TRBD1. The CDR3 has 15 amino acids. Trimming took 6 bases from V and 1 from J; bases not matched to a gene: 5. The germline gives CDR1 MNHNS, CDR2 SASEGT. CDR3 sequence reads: CASSIQGVSNQPQHF. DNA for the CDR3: TGTGCCAGCAGCATACAGGGGGTGAGCAATCAGCCCCAGCATTTT.

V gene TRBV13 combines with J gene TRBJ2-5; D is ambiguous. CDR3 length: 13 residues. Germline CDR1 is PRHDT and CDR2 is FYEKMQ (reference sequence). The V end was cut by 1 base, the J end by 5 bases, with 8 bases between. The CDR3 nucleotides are TGTGCCAGCAGCTTAGCCGTAGAGGAGACCCAGTACTTC. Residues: CASSLAVEETQYF.

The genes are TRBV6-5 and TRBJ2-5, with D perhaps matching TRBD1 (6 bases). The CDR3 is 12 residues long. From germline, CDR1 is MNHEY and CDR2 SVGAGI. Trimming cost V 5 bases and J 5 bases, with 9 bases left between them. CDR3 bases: TGTGCCAGCAGTACCAGGGGTGAGACCCAGTACTTC. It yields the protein CASSTRGETQYF.